This TCR beta chain was observed in a study of cytomegalovirus exposure and HLA in healthy donors. Study-wide findings and caveats: Most sequenced TCRs were rare (though some public TCRs occurred in many donors). The study put 150 or so TCR beta chains on its list as cytomegalovirus-associated.

Details on this clone: Its antigen remains unidentified.

The CDR3 consists of 15 residues. In the PCR, 60 Vbeta and 13 Jbeta primers were used. Assay: immunoSEQ multiplex PCR; the TCRdb copy retains only in-frame clones and omits some. Its listing shows 190,000 or so clones. The sequence derives from a boy younger than 18 in good health and CMV-seronegative. The chain joins TRBV12-2 to TRBJ1-3; the D call TRBD1 from the table was never checked on the DNA. TRBV12-2 is shown as a pseudogene. The sample taken for sequencing was PBMCs. This chain's CDR3 is CASRLWTGDGNTIYF. The DNA for the CDR3 is TGTGCAAGTCGGTTATGGACAGGGGATGGAAACACCATATATTTT.